These 5 T cell receptor beta chains were all obtained from the same sample, sequenced in a study of blood T cell repertoires in COVID-19 (TCRdb year 2020). The library was generated by the immunoSEQ multiplex PCR assay. What TCRdb holds here is the immuneACCESS table cut down to in-frame rearrangements. Part of the clones is not present; checked against another copy, under half of the missing clones reflect an unresolved V gene, and the others are unexplained. The sample table lists a few hundred thousand clones, around 85% of them with a count of one. The top ten hold approximately 3.7% of the sample. Sequenced sample: peripheral blood. The source of these receptors is a woman aged 18-30 years with acute or convalescent COVID-19.

Only a few counts were recorded for this clone. The J gene is TRBJ2-7, the V gene TRBV6-6; D is possibly TRBD1 (5 bases). The V and J ends lost 4 bases and 4 bases respectively, with 8 bases between them. Germline lookup yields CDR1 MNHNY and CDR2 SVGAGI (reference sequence). CDR3 size: 12 residues. The CDR3, as DNA: TGTGCCAGCAGTTCAGGGTTGTACGAGCAGTACTTC. Translated, it gives CASSSGLYEQYF.

This clone has just one count. The V gene is TRBV10-1, the J gene TRBJ2-1; 7 nucleotides agree with TRBD1. Per the germline V gene, CDR1 is WNHNN and CDR2 is SYGVQD (reference sequence). The CDR3 runs to 14 residues. The ends lost 0 bases at V and 9 bases at J; junction bases unmatched: 5. The CDR3 is CASSESPGQSEQFF. CDR3 in DNA: TGCGCCAGCAGTGAGTCCCCGGGACAGAGTGAGCAGTTCTTC.

The chain carries TRBV30 and TRBJ1-4; a weak D match, TRBD1 (5 bases). The CDR3 spans 14 residues. Germline V gene data show CDR1 as GTSNPN and CDR2 as SVGIG (reference sequence). The V and J ends lost 6 bases and 4 bases respectively, with 15 bases between them. The CDR3 sequence is CACPLGRGNEKLFF. The CDR3 bases are TGTGCCTGCCCTCTGGGGAGGGGTAATGAAAAACTGTTTTTT.

This chain links TRBV9 with TRBJ2-3, with TRBD1 matching 7 bases. Per germline, CDR1 SGDLS and CDR2 YYNGEE. V dropped 4 bases and J dropped 1; count of bases not matched to a gene: 9. The CDR3 length is 16 residues. Here the CDR3 DNA reads TGTGCCAGCAGCCCCTTGACAGGGTCGGGCACAGATACGCAGTATTTT. Protein: CASSPLTGSGTDTQYF.

The chain is built from TRBV7-3 and TRBJ1-1; D gene ambiguous. CDR1 and CDR2 from the germline V gene are SGHTA and FQGTGA. The CDR3 covers 15 residues. The ends were cut back, 5 bases at V and 1 base at J, with 14 bases in the middle. The CDR3 protein is CASSLRGSGNTEAFF. In DNA form, the CDR3 reads TGTGCCAGCAGCCTGAGAGGGTCAGGGAACACTGAAGCTTTCTTT.